This is a list of T cell receptor beta chains from one sample in a study of blood T cell repertoires in COVID-19. The assay was immunoSEQ multiplex PCR, and TCRdb's table has in-frame clones only and misses some. This table holds about 39,000 clones, about 80% found once. Sequences were obtained from peripheral blood. The receptors here all came from a man between 65 and 85 years old with active or convalescent COVID-19. CDR3s include the opening cysteine and the closing phenylalanine or tryptophan. D genes are given only for firm matches. A clone size is listed for some rows: how often the clone was seen (once, few, many), or a class if it is expanded.

>TRBV21-1|.|.|20|TRBJ2-5
TGTGCCAGCAGCTTCAAGTCGGGTTTGGGAAAGCGTAGATCGGGGGAGACCCAGTACTTC
CASSFKSGLGKRRSGETQYF
>TRBV28|.|TRBD1|16|TRBJ2-5
TGTGCCAGCAGTTCTCAGGGACAGGGGTACCAAGAGACCCAGTACTTC
CASSSQGQGYQETQYF
>TRBV11-3|.|TRBD2|15|TRBJ2-5
TGTGCCAGCAGCCCCGACACTAGCGGTAAAGAGACCCAGTACTTC
CASSPDTSGKETQYF
>TRBV5-1|.|TRBD1|15|TRBJ2-7
TGCGCCAGCATGCCGAACGGACAGGCATCCTACGAGCAGTACTTC
CASMPNGQASYEQYF
>TRBV9|.|.|13|TRBJ2-2
TGTGCCAGCAGGGGGCTTGACACCGGGGAGCTGTTTTTT
CASRGLDTGELFF
>TRBV30|.|TRBD1|14|TRBJ1-6
TGTGCCTGGAGTGTCGACAGGGGGAATTCACCCCTCCACTTT
CAWSVDRGNSPLHF
>TRBV5-5|.|.|14|TRBJ2-7
TGTGCCAGCAGCGCAACAGTCAGCTCCTACGAGCAGTACTTC
CASSATVSSYEQYF
>TRBV5-6|.|.|15|TRBJ2-3
TGTGCCAGCAGCTACCGGGGATTTGGCACAGATACGCAGTATTTT
CASSYRGFGTDTQYF
>TRBV28|.|TRBD1|14|TRBJ1-3
TGTGCCAGTAGACAGGGGAACTCTGGAAACACCATATATTTT
CASRQGNSGNTIYF
>TRBV28|.|.|15|TRBJ2-3
TGTGCCAGCAGTCCCACCTCGCTGGCCACAGATACGCAGTATTTT
CASSPTSLATDTQYF
>TRBV5-1|.|.|14|TRBJ1-1
TGCGCCAGCGGTCAGGGATTGGGGAACACTGAAGCTTTCTTT
CASGQGLGNTEAFF
>TRBV24-1|.|TRBD2|16|TRBJ2-3
TGTGCCACCAGTGACCCTAGCGGGGGGACCACCGATACGCAGTATTTT
CATSDPSGGTTDTQYF
>TRBV28|.|.|18|TRBJ1-2
TGTGCCAGCAGACCTTGGAAGGGACAACTTGTAGCCCCCTATGGCTACACCTTC
CASRPWKGQLVAPYGYTF
>TRBV12-3/TRBV12-4|few|.|13|TRBJ1-1
TGTGCCAGCAGCCCGGCGGGCTACACTGAAGCTTTCTTT
CASSPAGYTEAFF
>TRBV5-1|.|.|15|TRBJ1-4
TGCGCCAGCAGCCTCCCAGATGGCTTTAATGAAAAACTGTTTTTT
CASSLPDGFNEKLFF
>TRBV5-1|.|TRBD1|13|TRBJ1-2
TGCGCCAGCAGCCCGACAGGGGTAATTGGCTACACCTTC
CASSPTGVIGYTF
>TRBV28|.|.|14|TRBJ2-6
TGTGCCAGCCTGAGGAGGGCTGGGGCCAACGTCCTGACTTTC
CASLRRAGANVLTF
>TRBV28|.|.|13|TRBJ1-6
TGTGCCAGCAAACAAGGGGTAGGTTCACCCCTCCACTTT
CASKQGVGSPLHF
>TRBV11-2|.|.|14|TRBJ2-3
TGTGCCAGCAGCCCCCGGGGTGGAGTGGATACGCAGTATTTT
CASSPRGGVDTQYF
>TRBV11-3|.|TRBD2|14|TRBJ2-1
TGTGCCAGCAGCTTAGGGACTAGCGGGGGGGTAATGTTCTTC
CASSLGTSGGVMFF
>TRBV12-3/TRBV12-4|many|.|11|TRBJ2-3
TGTGCCAGCACCTCCACAGATACGCAGTATTTT
CASTSTDTQYF
>TRBV28|.|TRBD1|14|TRBJ1-1
TGTGCCAGCAGGCCGGGACAGATGAACACTGAAGCTTTCTTT
CASRPGQMNTEAFF
>TRBV3-1/TRBV3-2|.|TRBD1|14|TRBJ1-1
TGTGCCAGCACCCATAGACAGGGGTACACTGAAGCTTTCTTT
CASTHRQGYTEAFF
>TRBV6-6|many|.|13|TRBJ1-5
TGTGCCAGCGGCCAGGGGTTCGGTCAGCCCCAGCATTTT
CASGQGFGQPQHF
>TRBV13|few|TRBD1|16|TRBJ1-4
TGTGCCAGCAGCTTGAGGACAGGGGGTACTAATGAAAAACTGTTTTTT
CASSLRTGGTNEKLFF
>TRBV28|few|TRBD1|15|TRBJ1-2
TGTGCCAGCAGTTCGACCGGGACAGGGTTTTCCAGCTACACCTTC
CASSSTGTGFSSYTF
>TRBV5-8|few|.|13|TRBJ2-7
TGTGCCAGCAGCTCCGGGACAACCTACGAGCAGTACTTC
CASSSGTTYEQYF